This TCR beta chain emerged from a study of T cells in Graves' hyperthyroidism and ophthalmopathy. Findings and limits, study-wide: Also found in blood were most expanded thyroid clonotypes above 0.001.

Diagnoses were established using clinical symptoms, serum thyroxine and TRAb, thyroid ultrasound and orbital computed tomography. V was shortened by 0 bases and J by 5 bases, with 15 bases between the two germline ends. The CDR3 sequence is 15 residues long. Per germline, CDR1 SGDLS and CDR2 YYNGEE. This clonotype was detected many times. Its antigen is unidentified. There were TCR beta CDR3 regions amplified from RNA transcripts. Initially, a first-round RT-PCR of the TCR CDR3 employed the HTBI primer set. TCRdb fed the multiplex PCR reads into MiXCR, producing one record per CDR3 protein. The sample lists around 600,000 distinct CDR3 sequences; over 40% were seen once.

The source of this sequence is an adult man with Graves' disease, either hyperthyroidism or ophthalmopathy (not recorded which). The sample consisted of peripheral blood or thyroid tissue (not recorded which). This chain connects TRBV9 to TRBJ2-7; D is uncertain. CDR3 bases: TGTGCCAGCAGCGTAGCCGTAGCCTCGGGCCACGAGCAGTACTTC. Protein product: CASSVAVASGHEQYF.